This entry lists 6 T cell receptor beta chains sequenced from one sample in a study of shared clonotypes between healthy human individuals. Repertoires were generated with immunoSEQ multiplex PCR, while TCRdb's copy carries only in-frame clones and drops some. The repertoire includes about a million clones, approximately 80% of them detected once, and about 1.5% sits in the top ten. Sequencing was done on a sample of memory CD4+ T cells sorted from blood. Subset of the sample: CD45RA-negative fraction. The source of these receptors is a man in his late teens or twenties in good health.

The chain joins TRBV6-1 to TRBJ1-1; the D is unclear. The V and J ends lost 5 bases and 6 bases respectively, with 19 bases between them. The germline gives CDR1 MNHNS, CDR2 SASEGT. The CDR3 extends over 15 amino acids. The DNA for the CDR3 is TGTGCCAGCAGTACTACCAGACGGGCTGGTTCTGAAGCTTTCTTT. Protein product: CASSTTRRAGSEAFF.

This clone was counted between two and nine times. This chain connects TRBV30 to TRBJ1-1, with D uncertain. Per the germline V gene, CDR1 is GTSNPN and CDR2 is SVGIG (reference sequence). This CDR3 spans 14 amino acids. V lost 3 bases, J lost 1 base, and 12 bases lay in between. DNA of the CDR3: TGTGCCTGGAGAGGCCGGGCGGAGAACACTGAAGCTTTCTTT. Protein: CAWRGRAENTEAFF.

Remarks on this clone: Different DNA sequences within this sample yield the same CDR3. This CDR3 reads CASSVNSGNTIYF. CDR3 nucleotides: TGTGCCAGCAGCGTAAACTCTGGAAACACCATATATTTT. This chain uses TRBV6-1 with TRBJ1-3; unclear D gene. In germline, CDR1 is MNHNS, CDR2 SASEGT. Trimming left V 6 bases short and J 0 bases short, with 6 bases between. CDR3 length: 13 amino acids.

Worth noting for this clone: A read error may produce the germline difference seen at one junction end. In the same sample, other DNA sequences code for this CDR3. The chain couples TRBV5-1 to TRBJ2-7, with TRBD1 matching 7 bases. The V gene's germline CDR1 is SGHRS and CDR2 YFSETQ. The CDR3 spans 14 residues. CDR3 nucleotide sequence: TGCGCCAGCAGCTTCAGACAGGGATCGAGGGAGCAGTATTTC. Translation: CASSFRQGSREQYF.

The J gene is TRBJ1-1, the V gene TRBV6-1, with 7 bases that match TRBD1. The CDR3 runs to 15 residues. The V gene end was trimmed by 7 bases and the J gene end by 5 bases; junction bases not matched to a gene: 13. Per the germline V gene, CDR1 is MNHNS and CDR2 is SASEGT. The DNA for the CDR3 is TGTGCCAGCACCAAATCGGGAGGGGGCCATACTGAAGCTTTCTTT. Translation gives CASTKSGGGHTEAFF.

This rearrangement joins TRBV12-5 to TRBJ2-3; no definite D call. Trimming stripped 3 bases from V and 3 bases from J, with 4 bases between. CDR1 is LGHNT and CDR2 is FRNRAP in the germline V gene. The CDR3 is made up of 12 amino acids. The chain's CDR3 is CASGFRTDTQYF. The DNA for the CDR3 is TGTGCTAGTGGTTTCCGGACAGATACGCAGTATTTT.